One and the same sample provided the 15 T cell receptor beta chains below, sequenced in a study of blood T cell repertoires in COVID-19. Produced via immunoSEQ multiplex PCR; TCRdb's table is partial and in-frame only. This table holds fewer than 400,000 clones, roughly 85% found once. What was sequenced was PBMCs or T cells enriched from blood (not recorded which). The receptors were sampled from a man aged 30 to 39 who had recovered from COVID-19.

In its sample, this clone was seen a few times. The chain couples TRBV4-3 to TRBJ1-2; TRBD1 matches at 8 bases. Germline V gene lookup returns CDR1 LGHNA and CDR2 YSLEER. V lost 1 base, J lost 6 bases, and 7 bases stayed unmatched. The CDR3 runs to 15 residues. The CDR3 reads CASSQGFGQGDGYTF. CDR3 coding DNA: TGCGCCAGCAGCCAAGGATTCGGACAGGGCGATGGCTACACCTTC.

This chain joins TRBV9 and TRBJ2-7, with D possibly matching TRBD2 (5 bases). CDR3 length equals 12 residues. V lost 0 bases and J 5 bases, leaving 6 bases between the germline ends. Germline V CDR1 and CDR2: SGDLS, YYNGEE. Here the CDR3 reads CASSVAGDEQYF. The CDR3 nucleotides are TGTGCCAGCAGCGTAGCCGGGGACGAGCAGTACTTC.

The rearrangement joins TRBV12-3 or TRBV12-4 to TRBJ2-2, with D possibly matching TRBD2 (5 bases). There are 12 residues in the CDR3. Trimming pared 2 bases from V and 14 bases from J, leaving 12 bases between. The CDR3: CASSLWSRGLFF. CDR3 in DNA: TGTGCCAGCAGTTTATGGAGCCGGGGTCTGTTTTTT.

The chain carries TRBV15 and TRBJ1-6; 9 bases fit TRBD1. Trimming cost V 5 bases and J 8 bases; bases outside gene matches: 10. The CDR3 runs to 16 residues. Germline CDR1 LNHNV, CDR2 YYDKDF (reference sequence). The CDR3 loop reads CATSDNPTGGHSPLHF. CDR3 DNA: TGTGCCACCAGCGACAACCCAACAGGGGGCCATTCACCCCTCCACTTT.

The chain is built from TRBV5-1 and TRBJ2-2; possibly TRBD2 for D (6 bases). CDR1 is SGHRS and CDR2 is YFSETQ in the germline V gene. CDR3 size: 15 residues. Trimming shortened V by 2 bases and J by 1 base, and 9 bases separated the two germline ends. The CDR3 bases are TGCGCCAGCAGCTTTGTAGCGGTGAACACCGGGGAGCTGTTTTTT. Protein product: CASSFVAVNTGELFF.

The chain uses TRBV5-6 and TRBJ1-5; D not resolved. V was cut by 4 bases and J by 6 bases, with 8 bases left in between. The CDR3 runs to 12 residues. Germline loops: CDR1 SGHDT, CDR2 YYEEEE. The CDR3 DNA reads as TGTGCCAGCAGCCAAGTCAGTCAGCCCCAGCATTTT. Translating it yields CASSQVSQPQHF. Combining the CDR3 with reference TRBV5-6 and TRBJ1-5 gives the whole variable domain DAGVTQSPTHLIKTRGQQVTLRCSPKSGHDTVSWYQQALGQGPQFIFQYYEEEERQRGNFPDRFSGHQFPNYSSELNVNALLLGDSALYLCASSQVSQPQHFGDGTRLSIL.

The chain carries TRBV9 and TRBJ2-1; 7 nucleotides agree with TRBD1. The CDR3 sequence is 15 residues long. The V and J ends lost 0 bases and 4 bases, in that order; junction bases with no gene match: 4. Per germline, CDR1 SGDLS and CDR2 YYNGEE. The CDR3 spells CASSVGRGHYNEQFF. The CDR3 DNA follows: TGTGCCAGCAGCGTAGGTAGGGGGCATTACAATGAGCAGTTCTTC.

The chain recombines TRBV11-3 with TRBJ2-5; D perhaps matches TRBD1 (6 bases). Trimming left V 0 bases short and J 9 bases short, with 14 bases between. The germline V gene encodes CDR1 SGHNT and CDR2 YENEEA. CDR3 length: 14 residues. CDR3 sequence (DNA): TGTGCCAGCAGCTTAGATGGGACGCAGGGGCCCCAGTACTTC. Its translation is CASSLDGTQGPQYF.

This rearrangement joins TRBV19 to TRBJ1-1; no reliable D call. The CDR3 consists of 14 residues. The ends were cut back, 6 bases at V and 0 bases at J, with 11 bases in the middle. Germline V CDR1 and CDR2: LNHDA, SQIVND (reference sequence). The CDR3 nucleotides read TGTGCCAGTAGCAGACACCATGTGAACACTGAAGCTTTCTTT. This encodes CASSRHHVNTEAFF.

V gene TRBV18 combines with J gene TRBJ2-3; TRBD2 matches 11 bases. Germline V gene sequence: CDR1 KGHSH, CDR2 LQKENI. The V segment lost 6 bases and the J segment 2 bases; nucleotides outside the gene matches: 7. The CDR3 is 16 residues long. Here the CDR3 DNA reads TGTGCCAGCTCCCGCACTAGCGGGGGCTCCACAGATACGCAGTATTTT. Translated, it gives CASSRTSGGSTDTQYF.

In this sample, this clone turned up a few times. The chain carries TRBV11-2 and TRBJ2-2; unclear D gene. The CDR3 has 13 residues. V gave up 5 bases and J gave up 5 bases, with 9 bases separating them. Germline CDR1 and CDR2: SGHAT and FQNNGV. The CDR3 region has the DNA TGTGCCAGCAGCCCATCGAGGACCGGGGAGCTGTTTTTT. Translation: CASSPSRTGELFF.

J is TRBJ2-7 and V is TRBV6-5; D is perhaps TRBD1 (5 bases). Germline loops: CDR1 MNHEY, CDR2 SVGAGI. The ends were cut back, 6 bases at V and 9 bases at J, with 12 bases in the middle. The CDR3 has 11 residues. The CDR3 DNA follows: TGTGCCAGCAGCCCAGGGATTGCGCAGTACTTC. Protein product: CASSPGIAQYF.

V is TRBV6-6 and J is TRBJ2-7, with D possibly matching TRBD2 (5 bases). CDR1 and CDR2 (germline): MNHNY, SVGAGI (reference sequence). V was clipped by 2 bases and J by 4 bases, with 12 bases between them. CDR3 length equals 14 residues. The CDR3 spells CASSYDIRTYEQYF. CDR3 coding DNA: TGTGCCAGCAGTTACGACATCCGGACTTACGAGCAGTACTTC.

V is TRBV7-6 and J is TRBJ2-1; 9 nucleotides agree with TRBD1. Trimming cost V 5 bases and J 7 bases; bases outside gene matches: 9. The CDR3 totals 15 residues. Germline assignment: CDR1 SGHVS and CDR2 FNYEAQ. CDR3 DNA sequence: TGTGCCAGCAGCGTCGGACAGGGGATTATGAATGAGCAGTTCTTC. Amino acid sequence: CASSVGQGIMNEQFF.

This clone was counted only a few times. This chain joins TRBV3-1 (or the pseudogene TRBV3-2) and TRBJ1-2; TRBD1 aligns across 8 bases. The ends lost 4 bases at V and 2 bases at J; junction bases unmatched: 3. The CDR3 contains 14 residues. Germline values: CDR1 LGHDT, CDR2 YNNKEL (reference sequence). The CDR3 loop reads CASSLRDRNYGYTF. DNA of the CDR3: TGTGCCAGCAGCCTTCGGGACAGGAACTATGGCTACACCTTC.